The text below deals with one T cell receptor (beta chain). The antigen is unknown. Resections took place in Japan or China from about 2013 to 2018. After pathologic assessment, macro-dissection selected premalignant or tumor cells for extraction. The entry originates in a study of immune evolution from preneoplasia to lung adenocarcinoma. Looking at the study overall: HLA loss of heterozygosity: under 7.5% AIS, about 15% MIA, roughly 35% ADC, none AAH.

Study-level results: Clonality was highest in normal lung, lower in later-stage lesions apparently.

Clones were read by immunoSEQ multiplex PCR, and TCRdb kept only the in-frame ones, dropping some. The table shows more than 3,500 clones, with roughly four fifths occurring only once. Sequenced sample: FFPE minimally invasive lung adenocarcinoma tissue. The TCR was taken from a person aged 60 to 85 with lung adenocarcinoma.

The CDR3 region has the DNA TGTGCCAGCAGCTTTGGAGGGCCTGAGCAGTTCTTC. Protein product: CASSFGGPEQFF. The chain has TRBV7-2 and TRBJ2-1, with a weak D call TRBD2 (6 bases). Germline V gene lookup returns CDR1 SGHTA and CDR2 FQGNSA. Trimming removed 3 bases from V and 9 bases from J, with 9 bases in between. CDR3 length: 12 amino acids.